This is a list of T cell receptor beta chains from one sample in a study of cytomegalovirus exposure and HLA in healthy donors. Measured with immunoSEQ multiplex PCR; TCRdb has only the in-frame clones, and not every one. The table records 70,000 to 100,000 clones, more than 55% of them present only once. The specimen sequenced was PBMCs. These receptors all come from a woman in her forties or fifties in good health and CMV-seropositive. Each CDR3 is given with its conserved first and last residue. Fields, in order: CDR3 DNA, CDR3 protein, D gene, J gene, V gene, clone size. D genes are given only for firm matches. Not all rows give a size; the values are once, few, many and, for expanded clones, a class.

CDR3 DNA: TGTGCCAGCAGCTCCTTCCGGTCTGATTCACCCCTCCACTTT; CDR3 protein: CASSSFRSDSPLHF; D gene: .; J gene: TRBJ1-6; V gene: TRBV7-2; clone size: .
CDR3 DNA: TGTGCCAGCAGCTTAGTAGGGGCGGGGCGGAGGCCTCAAGAGACCCAGTACTTC; CDR3 protein: CASSLVGAGRRPQETQYF; D gene: .; J gene: TRBJ2-5; V gene: TRBV11-2; clone size: .
CDR3 DNA: TGCGCCAGCAGCCACCTCGGGACAGGGTCGGGAGAGTATGGCTACACCTTC; CDR3 protein: CASSHLGTGSGEYGYTF; D gene: TRBD1; J gene: TRBJ1-2; V gene: TRBV4-1; clone size: .
CDR3 DNA: TGTGCCAGCAGCTCGCACAGGGCCCAAAGAACCGGGGAGCTGTTTTTT; CDR3 protein: CASSSHRAQRTGELFF; D gene: .; J gene: TRBJ2-2; V gene: TRBV7-9; clone size: .
CDR3 DNA: TGTGCCAGCAGCCAGACGTACGGGGAAACTGAAGCTTTCTTT; CDR3 protein: CASSQTYGETEAFF; D gene: .; J gene: TRBJ1-1; V gene: TRBV7-8; clone size: .
CDR3 DNA: TGTGCCAGCAGGACAGGGGGAGTGAGCACCGGGGAGCTGTTTTTT; CDR3 protein: CASRTGGVSTGELFF; D gene: TRBD1; J gene: TRBJ2-2; V gene: TRBV9; clone size: many
CDR3 DNA: TGTGCCAGCAGCTTGGGGACAGGGGGCGAAGGGGAGACCCAGTACTTC; CDR3 protein: CASSLGTGGEGETQYF; D gene: TRBD1; J gene: TRBJ2-5; V gene: TRBV5-4; clone size: .
CDR3 DNA: TGTGCCTGGTCCTCGGGGGTGTGGGGAGAAAAACTGTTTTTT; CDR3 protein: CAWSSGVWGEKLFF; D gene: .; J gene: TRBJ1-4; V gene: TRBV30; clone size: .
CDR3 DNA: TGTGCCAGTCCCCCGACAGGGACCACTGAAGCTTTCTTT; CDR3 protein: CASPPTGTTEAFF; D gene: TRBD1; J gene: TRBJ1-1; V gene: TRBV28; clone size: .
CDR3 DNA: TGTGCCAGCAGTGATGGAGCGGGAAGTTCCTACAATGAGCAGTTCTTC; CDR3 protein: CASSDGAGSSYNEQFF; D gene: TRBD2; J gene: TRBJ2-1; V gene: TRBV2; clone size: .